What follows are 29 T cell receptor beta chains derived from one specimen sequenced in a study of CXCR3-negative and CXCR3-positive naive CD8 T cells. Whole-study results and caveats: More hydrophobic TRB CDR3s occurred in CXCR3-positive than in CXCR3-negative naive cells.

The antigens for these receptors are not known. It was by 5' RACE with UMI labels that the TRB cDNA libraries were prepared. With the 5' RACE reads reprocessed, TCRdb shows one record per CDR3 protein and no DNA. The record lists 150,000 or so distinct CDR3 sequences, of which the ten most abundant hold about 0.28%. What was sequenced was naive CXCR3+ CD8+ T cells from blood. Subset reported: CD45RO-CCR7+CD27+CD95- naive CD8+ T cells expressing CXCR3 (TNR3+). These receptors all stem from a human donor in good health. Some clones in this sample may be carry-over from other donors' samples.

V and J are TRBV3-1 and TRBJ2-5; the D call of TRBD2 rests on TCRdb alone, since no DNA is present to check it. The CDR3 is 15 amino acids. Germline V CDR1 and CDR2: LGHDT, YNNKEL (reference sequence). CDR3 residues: CASSPGLAGKETQYF.

Here the CDR3 reads CASSPLRDEQFF. The chain recombines TRBV11-2 with TRBJ2-1. Germline CDR1 and CDR2: SGHAT and FQNNGV. This CDR3 comprises 12 residues. Full variable domain (rest looked up from reference TRBV11-2 and TRBJ2-1): EAGVAQSPRYKIIEKRQSVAFWCNPISGHATLYWYQQILGQGPKLLIQFQNNGVVDDSQLPKDRFSAERLKGVDSTLKIQPAKLEDSAVYLCASSPLRDEQFFGPGTRLTVL.

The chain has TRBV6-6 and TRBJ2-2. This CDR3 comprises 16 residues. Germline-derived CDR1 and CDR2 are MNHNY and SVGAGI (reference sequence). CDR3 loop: CASSYSMTANTGELFF.

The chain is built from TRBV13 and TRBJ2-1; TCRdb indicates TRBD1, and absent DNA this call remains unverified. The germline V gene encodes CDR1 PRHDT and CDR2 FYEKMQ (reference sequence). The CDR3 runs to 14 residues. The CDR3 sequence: CASSSPGQANEQFF.

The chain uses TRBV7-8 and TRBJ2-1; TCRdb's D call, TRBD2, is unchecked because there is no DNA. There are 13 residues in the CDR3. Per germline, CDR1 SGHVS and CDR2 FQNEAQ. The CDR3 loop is CASTLRGYNEQFF.

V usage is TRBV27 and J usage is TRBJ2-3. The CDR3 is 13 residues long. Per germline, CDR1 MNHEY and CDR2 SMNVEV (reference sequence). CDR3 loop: CASSLFGTDTQYF.

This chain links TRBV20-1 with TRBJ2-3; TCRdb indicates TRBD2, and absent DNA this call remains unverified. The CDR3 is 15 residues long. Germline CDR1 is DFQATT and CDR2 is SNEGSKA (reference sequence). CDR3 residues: CSARDIVRELNTQYF.

This CDR3 is CASTKETGGGPDTQYF. This chain uses TRBV7-9 with TRBJ2-3; TCRdb proposes TRBD1, but this gene call is untestable without DNA. CDR1 is SEHNR and CDR2 is FQNEAQ in the germline V gene (reference sequence). There are 16 residues in the CDR3.

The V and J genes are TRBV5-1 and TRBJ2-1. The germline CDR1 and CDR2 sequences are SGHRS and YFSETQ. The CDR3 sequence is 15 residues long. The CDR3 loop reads CASSLSASGYNDQFF.

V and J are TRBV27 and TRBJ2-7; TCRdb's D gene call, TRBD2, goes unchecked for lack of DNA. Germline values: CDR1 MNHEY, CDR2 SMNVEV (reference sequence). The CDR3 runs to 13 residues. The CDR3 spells CATAEGVRYEQYF.

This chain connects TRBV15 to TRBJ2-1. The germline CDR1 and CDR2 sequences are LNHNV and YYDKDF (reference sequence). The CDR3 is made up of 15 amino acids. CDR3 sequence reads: CATSREARTYNEQFF.

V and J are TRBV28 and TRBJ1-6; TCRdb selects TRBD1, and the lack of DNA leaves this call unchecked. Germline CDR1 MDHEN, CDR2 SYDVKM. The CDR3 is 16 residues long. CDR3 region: CASSKAGTGELPPLHF.

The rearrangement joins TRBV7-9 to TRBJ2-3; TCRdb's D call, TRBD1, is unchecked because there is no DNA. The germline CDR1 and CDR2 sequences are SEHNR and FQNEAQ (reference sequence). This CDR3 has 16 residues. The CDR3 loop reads CASTGGDADYTDTQYF.

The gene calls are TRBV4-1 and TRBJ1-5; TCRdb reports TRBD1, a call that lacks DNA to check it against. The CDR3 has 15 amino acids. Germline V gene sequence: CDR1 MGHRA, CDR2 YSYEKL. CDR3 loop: CASSQDTGVIQPQHF.

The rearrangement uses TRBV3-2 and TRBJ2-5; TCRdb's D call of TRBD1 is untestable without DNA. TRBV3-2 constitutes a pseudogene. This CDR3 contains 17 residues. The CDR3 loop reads CASSTSVGQGAGETQYF.

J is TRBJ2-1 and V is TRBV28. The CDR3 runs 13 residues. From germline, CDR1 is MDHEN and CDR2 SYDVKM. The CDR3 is CAHGEVSYNEQFF.

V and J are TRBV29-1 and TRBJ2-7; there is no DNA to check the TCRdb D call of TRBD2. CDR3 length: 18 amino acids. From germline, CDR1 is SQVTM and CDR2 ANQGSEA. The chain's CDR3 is CSVAGGLAESYRSYEQYF.

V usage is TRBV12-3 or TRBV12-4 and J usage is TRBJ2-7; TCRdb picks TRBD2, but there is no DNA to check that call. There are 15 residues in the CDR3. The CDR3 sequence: CASSYSGREPYEQYF.

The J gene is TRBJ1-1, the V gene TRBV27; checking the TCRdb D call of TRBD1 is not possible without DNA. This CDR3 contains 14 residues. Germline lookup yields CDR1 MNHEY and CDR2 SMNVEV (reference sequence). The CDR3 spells CASSLSPGMAEAFF.

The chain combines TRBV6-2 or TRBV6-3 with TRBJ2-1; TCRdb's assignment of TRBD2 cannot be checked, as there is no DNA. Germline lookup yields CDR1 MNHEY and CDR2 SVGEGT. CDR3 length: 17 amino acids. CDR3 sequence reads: CASSYYNLAVSYNEQFF.

Here the CDR3 reads CASSQGDYEQYF. The gene calls are TRBV3-1 and TRBJ2-7. Germline values: CDR1 LGHDT, CDR2 YNNKEL (reference sequence). The CDR3 consists of 12 residues.

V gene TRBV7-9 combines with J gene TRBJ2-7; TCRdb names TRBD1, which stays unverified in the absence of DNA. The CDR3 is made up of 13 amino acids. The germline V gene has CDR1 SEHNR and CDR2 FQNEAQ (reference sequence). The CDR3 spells CASQGGFDYEQYF.

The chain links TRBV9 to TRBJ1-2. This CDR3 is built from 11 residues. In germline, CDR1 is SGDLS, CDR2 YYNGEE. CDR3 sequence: CASSGRVGYTF.

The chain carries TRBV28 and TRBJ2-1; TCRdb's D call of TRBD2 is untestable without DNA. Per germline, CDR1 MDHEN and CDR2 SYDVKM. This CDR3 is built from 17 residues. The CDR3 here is CASSFSRTSGGLNEQFF.

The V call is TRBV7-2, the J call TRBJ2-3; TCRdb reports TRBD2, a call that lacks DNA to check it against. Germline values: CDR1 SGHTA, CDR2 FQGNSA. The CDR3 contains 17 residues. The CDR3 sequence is CASSPRWVAGDSDTQYF.

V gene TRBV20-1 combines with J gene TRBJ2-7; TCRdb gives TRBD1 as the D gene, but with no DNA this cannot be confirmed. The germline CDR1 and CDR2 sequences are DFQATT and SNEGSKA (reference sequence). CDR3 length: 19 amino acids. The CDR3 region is CSARDVGTQDGPPGGEQYF.

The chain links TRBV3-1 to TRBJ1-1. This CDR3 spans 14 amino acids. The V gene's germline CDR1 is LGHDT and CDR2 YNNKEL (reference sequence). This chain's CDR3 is CASSSDFGHTEAFF.

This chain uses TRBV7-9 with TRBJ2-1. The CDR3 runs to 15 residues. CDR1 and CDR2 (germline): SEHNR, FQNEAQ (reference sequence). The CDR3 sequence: CASSLDGDSYNEQFF. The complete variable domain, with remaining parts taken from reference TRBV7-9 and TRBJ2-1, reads DTGVSQNPRHKITKRGQNVTFRCDPISEHNRLYWYRQTLGQGPEFLTYFQNEAQLEKSRLLSDRFSAERPKGSFSTLEIQRTEQGDSAMYLCASSLDGDSYNEQFFGPGTRLTVL.

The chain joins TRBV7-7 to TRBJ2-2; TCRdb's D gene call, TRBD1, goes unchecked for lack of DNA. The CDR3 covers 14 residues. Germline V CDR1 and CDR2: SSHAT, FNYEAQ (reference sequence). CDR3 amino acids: CASSLFQGSGELFF.